Listed here are 10 T cell receptor beta chains from one sample, sequenced in a study of cytomegalovirus exposure and HLA in healthy donors. The PCR made use of 60 Vbeta and 13 Jbeta primers. This table comes from immunoSEQ multiplex PCR, and its TCRdb copy is limited to in-frame clones, with some not included. The sample contains 150,000 to 200,000 clones, about three quarters of which appear only once. The sample consisted of PBMCs. The receptors derive from a middle-aged woman in good health and CMV-seronegative.

The table lists this clone with a count of one. The V gene is TRBV7-2, the J gene TRBJ2-1; 12 bases are shared with TRBD1. Losses at the gene ends were 7 bases for V and 10 bases for J; bases not matched to a gene: 8. The CDR3 consists of 14 residues. CDR1 SGHTA and CDR2 FQGNSA come from the germline V gene. The DNA for the CDR3 is TGTGCCAGCACCTGGGACAGGGGGCGCGGGGAGCAGTTCTTC. It encodes CASTWDRGRGEQFF. Using reference TRBV7-2 and TRBJ2-1 for the parts outside the CDR3, the full variable domain is GAGVSQSPSNKVTEKGKDVELRCDPISGHTALYWYRQSLGQGLEFLIYFQGNSAPDKSGLPSDRFSAERTGGSVSTLTIQRTQQEDSAVYLCASTWDRGRGEQFFGPGTRLTVL.

V gene TRBV5-1 combines with J gene TRBJ2-1; TRBD2 matches 14 bases. The CDR3 is 17 amino acids. CDR1 SGHRS and CDR2 YFSETQ come from the germline V gene. The V segment lost 0 bases and the J segment 6 bases; nucleotides outside the gene matches: 5. The CDR3 region is CASSLARLAGGPNEQFF. DNA of the CDR3: TGCGCCAGCAGCTTGGCCCGACTAGCGGGAGGGCCCAATGAGCAGTTCTTC.

The genes are TRBV18 and TRBJ2-7, with D possibly matching TRBD2 (6 bases). This CDR3 comprises 15 residues. Trimming shortened V by 3 bases and J by 4 bases, and 16 bases separated the two germline ends. Germline V gives CDR1 KGHSH, CDR2 LQKENI. CDR3 region: CASSPRFTGLYEQYF. The DNA of the CDR3 is TGTGCCAGCTCACCGCGCTTTACGGGACTGTACGAGCAGTACTTC. The whole variable domain, filled in from reference TRBV18 and TRBJ2-7, reads NAGVMQNPRHLVRRRGQEARLRCSPMKGHSHVYWYRQLPEEGLKFMVYLQKENIIDESGMPKERFSAEFPKEGPSILRIQQVVRGDSAAYFCASSPRFTGLYEQYFGPGTRLTVT.

In nucleotides, the CDR3 is TGTGCCAGCAGCGACCGGGACAGGGGCCAAGAGACCCAGTACTTC. Protein: CASSDRDRGQETQYF. The chain recombines TRBV7-8 with TRBJ2-5, with 10 nucleotides matching TRBD1. The CDR3 has 15 residues. V gave up 5 bases and J gave up 1 base; unmatched junction bases: 4. Germline CDR1 and CDR2: SGHVS and FQNEAQ.

About this clone: The sample contains more than one DNA sequence encoding this CDR3. The gene calls are TRBV4-1 and TRBJ1-3; no firm D call. This CDR3 region has 15 residues. Germline lookup yields CDR1 MGHRA and CDR2 YSYEKL. Trimming pared 0 bases from V and 4 bases from J, leaving 10 bases between. The CDR3 sequence: CASSQDERTGNTIYF. The CDR3 DNA is TGCGCCAGCAGCCAAGATGAACGTACAGGAAACACCATATATTTT.

This sequence joins TRBV6-5 and TRBJ1-4; 10 positions match TRBD1. Germline CDR1 reads MNHEY; CDR2 reads SVGAGI. This CDR3 contains 13 residues. The V and J ends lost 9 bases and 7 bases, in that order; junction bases with no gene match: 5. The CDR3 spells CASGTGASEKLFF. CDR3 coding DNA: TGTGCCAGTGGGACAGGGGCAAGTGAAAAACTGTTTTTT.

On this clone itself: One end of the junction does not line up with germline, which may come from a read error. V usage is TRBV19 and J usage is TRBJ1-1, with 7 positions matching TRBD1. CDR3 length equals 14 residues. In germline, CDR1 is LNHDA, CDR2 SQIVND (reference sequence). The CDR3 sequence is CASSLETGLAEAFF. The CDR3 DNA sequence: TGTGCCAGTAGTCTAGAGACAGGGTTGGCTGAAGCTTTCTTT.

As to this clone: Compared with germline, one end of the junction differs, possibly owing to a read error. The chain couples TRBV11-3 to TRBJ1-1, with D unresolved. CDR3 length: 15 residues. Germline V gene data show CDR1 as SGHNT and CDR2 as YENEEA. CDR3 residues: CASSLEYRGSTEAFF. Here the CDR3 DNA reads TGTGCCAGCAGCCTAGAGTATAGAGGTAGTACTGAAGCTTTCTTT.

The chain carries TRBV19 and TRBJ1-2; the D is unclear. CDR3 length equals 14 residues. CDR1 LNHDA and CDR2 SQIVND come from the germline V gene (reference sequence). The ends were cut back, 6 bases at V and 2 bases at J, with 13 bases in the middle. In DNA form, the CDR3 reads TGTGCCAGTAGGGGAGGAAGCCCCAACTATGGCTACACCTTC. It translates to CASRGGSPNYGYTF.

The chain couples TRBV5-6 to TRBJ2-3; 10 positions agree with TRBD2. The CDR3 is 16 residues long. Trimming at V came to 0 bases and at J to 4 bases, leaving 5 bases not matched to a gene. Germline loops: CDR1 SGHDT, CDR2 YYEEEE. The CDR3 region has the DNA TGTGCCAGCAGCTTGGTGCCTAGCGGGAGTGCAGATACGCAGTATTTT. It specifies CASSLVPSGSADTQYF.